Following are 23 T cell receptor beta chains from one sample sequenced in a study of vaccination effects on CD4 cells after COVID-19. Clones were read by immunoSEQ multiplex PCR, and TCRdb kept only the in-frame ones, dropping some. The data show 20,000 to 25,000 clones, 70% to 80% seen once. Before sequencing, viral peptide pools were used by the ViraFEST assay to expand antigen-specific CD4+ T cells. Cells that had been cultured for 9 to 10 days were the source of isolated CD4+ T cells. Among the vaccine recipients, none had a prior SARS-CoV-2 infection, and nucleocapsid antibodies were negative. The antigens of these receptors remain unknown. This specimen was CD4+ T cells from PBMCs cultured with HCoV-OC43 spike peptides, taken before COVID-19 vaccination. Documented subset: HCoV-OC43 spike overlapping peptide pool stimulation. Every receptor here comes from a human donor who received a COVID-19 vaccine.

J is TRBJ2-6 and V is TRBV4-2; no firm D call. V shed 0 bases and J shed 0 bases, with 3 bases lying between them. The CDR3 has 15 amino acids. CDR1 and CDR2 from the germline V gene are LGHNA and YNFKEQ. Here the CDR3 reads CASSQDTSGANVLTF. The CDR3 region has the DNA TGTGCCAGCAGCCAAGATACCTCTGGGGCCAACGTCCTGACTTTC.

This clone was detected once. V gene TRBV6-4 combines with J gene TRBJ1-1; tentatively, D is TRBD1 (5 bases). Between the trimmed V and J ends, which lost 6 bases and 1 base, there was a span of 15 bases. The CDR3 covers 15 residues. The germline V gene encodes CDR1 MRHNA and CDR2 SNTAGT. Here the CDR3 reads CASSAGALANTEAFF. For the CDR3, the DNA is TGTGCCAGCAGCGCCGGGGCTTTAGCGAACACTGAAGCTTTCTTT.

The sample holds a few counts of this clone. The V call is TRBV5-1, the J call TRBJ1-2; D is possibly TRBD1 (5 bases). Deletions cut 5 bases from V and 4 bases from J, with 12 bases between. The CDR3 sequence is 13 residues long. Germline V lookup: CDR1 SGHRS, CDR2 YFSETQ. The CDR3: CASSPRDTYGYTF. The CDR3 coding sequence is TGCGCCAGCAGTCCCAGGGATACCTATGGCTACACCTTC.

The chain joins TRBV10-3 to TRBJ2-5; 7 nucleotides match TRBD1. This CDR3 region has 13 residues. V dropped 10 bases and J dropped 2; count of bases not matched to a gene: 7. From germline, CDR1 is ENHRY and CDR2 SYGVKD. The CDR3, as DNA: TGTGCCACCCACGGGACAGAACAAGAGACCCAGTACTTC. Translated: CATHGTEQETQYF.

J is TRBJ2-1 and V is TRBV6-1; D call uncertain. CDR1 is MNHNS and CDR2 is SASEGT in the germline V gene. Trimming stripped 1 base from V and 4 bases from J, with 17 bases between. This CDR3 contains 17 residues. The CDR3 DNA follows: TGTGCCAGCAGTGAAGGTAGTGGGGTCTCGATTTACAATGAGCAGTTCTTC. It is translated as CASSEGSGVSIYNEQFF.

The rearrangement joins TRBV5-1 to TRBJ2-3; the D is unclear. V was clipped by 0 bases and J by 0 bases, with 11 bases between them. This CDR3 has 16 residues. CDR1 and CDR2 from the germline V gene are SGHRS and YFSETQ. DNA for the CDR3: TGCGCCAGCAGCTTGGGTCTCTCCCCTAGCACAGATACGCAGTATTTT. Encoded protein: CASSLGLSPSTDTQYF.

This clone showed up just a few times. The rearrangement links TRBV19 to TRBJ1-2, with D unclear. There are 12 residues in the CDR3. With 8 bases removed from V and 8 bases from J, the gap between germline ends came to 15 bases. The germline gives CDR1 LNHDA, CDR2 SQIVND (reference sequence). This chain's CDR3 is CASFRSAGGYTF. For the CDR3, the DNA is TGTGCCAGTTTCCGATCGGCTGGGGGCTACACCTTC.

The V call is TRBV12-3 or TRBV12-4, the J call TRBJ1-2; 9 nucleotides match TRBD1. CDR3 length equals 13 residues. Germline trimming cut 6 bases from V and 4 bases from J; bases unmatched to any gene: 3. CDR3 in amino acids: CASRPTGGYGYTF. The CDR3 bases are TGTGCCAGCAGACCGACAGGGGGCTATGGCTACACCTTC.

The V call is TRBV9, the J call TRBJ1-3, with 11 bases fitting TRBD1. CDR1 and CDR2 (germline): SGDLS, YYNGEE. The CDR3 spans 17 residues. J gave up 0 bases and V 3 bases, and 5 bases lay outside the gene matches. DNA of the CDR3: TGTGCCAGCAGCGCGGGGACAGGGGGAGGCTCTGGAAACACCATATATTTT. This encodes CASSAGTGGGSGNTIYF.

The chain couples TRBV5-5 to TRBJ1-6; a possible D gene is TRBD1 (5 bases). The CDR3 sequence is 16 residues long. Germline V gene lookup returns CDR1 SGHKS and CDR2 YYEKEE (reference sequence). The V gene lost 5 bases and the J gene lost 8 bases, with 20 bases spanning the gap. CDR3 sequence (DNA): TGTGCCAGCAGTCAACGTCCAAATGGGGGGGATTCACCCCTCCACTTT. Translation gives CASSQRPNGGDSPLHF.

The table lists this clone with a few counts. This chain links TRBV9 with TRBJ2-7; D may match TRBD1 or TRBD2 (5 bases each). Trimming removed 4 bases from V and 4 bases from J, with 21 bases in between. The CDR3 extends over 16 amino acids. Germline V lookup: CDR1 SGDLS, CDR2 YYNGEE. The CDR3 spells CASSPTPSGRGYEQYF. Here the CDR3 DNA reads TGTGCCAGCAGCCCTACCCCCTCAGGGAGAGGGTACGAGCAGTACTTC.

The chain carries TRBV5-5 and TRBJ1-1; a possible D gene is TRBD1 (6 bases). CDR1 and CDR2 from the germline V gene are SGHKS and YYEKEE (reference sequence). Trimming cost V 3 bases and J 1 base, with 22 bases left between them. The CDR3 covers 18 residues. For the CDR3, the DNA is TGTGCCAGCAGCTCAACGACCGCAGACAGGTCCACGAACACTGAAGCTTTCTTT. It specifies CASSSTTADRSTNTEAFF.

The V and J genes are TRBV5-8 and TRBJ2-7; 13 bases line up with TRBD2. Losses at the gene ends were 5 bases for V and 3 bases for J; bases not matched to a gene: 5. This CDR3 comprises 15 residues. CDR1 is SGHTS, CDR2 YDEGEE, per germline. This chain's CDR3 is CASSPWTSGSYEQYF. CDR3 nucleotides: TGTGCCAGCAGTCCCTGGACTAGCGGGAGCTACGAGCAGTACTTC.

V gene TRBV6-6 combines with J gene TRBJ1-5; possible D gene TRBD1, 5 bases. V lost 10 bases to trimming and J lost 2 bases, with 12 bases between them. Per the germline V gene, CDR1 is MNHNY and CDR2 is SVGAGI (reference sequence). This CDR3 has 13 amino acids. CDR3 region: CATQVTGNQPQHF. DNA of the CDR3: TGTGCCACACAGGTCACGGGCAATCAGCCCCAGCATTTT.

V usage is TRBV3-1 (or the pseudogene TRBV3-2) and J usage is TRBJ2-7, with 14 nucleotides matching TRBD2. Trimming removed 10 bases from V and 6 bases from J; junction bases left unmatched: 8. Looked up from germline, CDR1 is LGHDT and CDR2 is YNNKEL (reference sequence). The CDR3 loop spans 14 amino acids. The CDR3 nucleotides are TGTGCCACCGTAGGGACTAGCGGGAGTTCCGAGCAGTACTTC. Its protein is CATVGTSGSSEQYF.

This clone was observed once. The V call is TRBV5-1, the J call TRBJ2-1; the match to TRBD2 covers 12 bases. This CDR3 region has 14 residues. The germline CDR1 and CDR2 sequences are SGHRS and YFSETQ. Trimming at V came to 4 bases and at J to 10 bases, leaving 6 bases not matched to a gene. The CDR3: CASSGRLAGEEQFF. The CDR3, as DNA: TGCGCCAGCAGCGGGCGACTAGCGGGGGAAGAGCAGTTCTTC.

The CDR3 bases are TGTGCCACTCAGTTAGTTGGGGGAAGGGAGCAGTACTTC. It specifies CATQLVGGREQYF. The genes are TRBV19 and TRBJ2-7; D may be TRBD1 or TRBD2 (5 bases each). Trimming stripped 10 bases from V and 7 bases from J, with 20 bases between. Germline CDR1 is LNHDA and CDR2 is SQIVND (reference sequence). CDR3 length: 13 amino acids.

The chain has TRBV2 and TRBJ1-1, with D perhaps TRBD1 (5 bases). V was trimmed by 7 bases and J by 6 bases, leaving 21 bases between them. Looked up from germline, CDR1 is SNHLY and CDR2 is FYNNEI. CDR3 length equals 15 residues. The CDR3 DNA sequence: TGTGCCAGCACTTTGGGTCCTGCTGAAGGGGCTGAAGCTTTCTTT. Its translation: CASTLGPAEGAEAFF. The full variable domain, completed using reference TRBV2 and TRBJ1-1, is EPEVTQTPSHQVTQMGQEVILRCVPISNHLYFYWYRQILGQKVEFLVSFYNNEISEKSEIFDDQFSVERPDGSNFTLKIRSTKLEDSAMYFCASTLGPAEGAEAFFGQGTRLTVV.

This chain links TRBV29-1 with TRBJ2-5; D may correspond to TRBD1 or TRBD2 (5 bases each). The germline V gene encodes CDR1 SQVTM and CDR2 ANQGSEA. Trimming cost V 7 bases and J 4 bases, with 28 bases left between them. This CDR3 region has 17 residues. CDR3 nucleotide sequence: TGCAGCGGTGCAATTATTACCGGGACCCAGCTTCGAGAGACCCAGTACTTC. This codes for CSGAIITGTQLRETQYF.

The gene calls are TRBV20-1 and TRBJ2-3; D unclear. CDR1 and CDR2 from the germline V gene are DFQATT and SNEGSKA (reference sequence). V lost 1 base, J lost 5 bases, and 1 base lay in between. There are 10 residues in the CDR3. The CDR3 reads CSARVDTQYF. The DNA for the CDR3 is TGCAGTGCTAGAGTAGATACGCAGTATTTT.

V and J are TRBV19 and TRBJ2-5; D possibly corresponds to TRBD2 (6 bases). V lost 7 bases and J 1 base, leaving 16 bases between the germline ends. Germline V CDR1 and CDR2: LNHDA, SQIVND (reference sequence). This CDR3 has 15 amino acids. The CDR3 reads CASMAGLGAQETQYF. The CDR3 DNA sequence: TGTGCCAGTATGGCGGGACTCGGGGCCCAAGAGACCCAGTACTTC.

Regarding this clone: One end of the junction varies from germline; a read error may be responsible. The chain combines TRBV4-2 with TRBJ1-1; 7 bases map to TRBD1. The CDR3 extends over 16 amino acids. The V gene's germline CDR1 is LGHNA and CDR2 YNFKEQ. DNA for the CDR3: TGTGCCAGCAGCCCCCAGGGGGGTACTTTGAAAACTGAAGCTTTCTTT. Amino acids: CASSPQGGTLKTEAFF.

A word on this clone: Other DNA sequences in the sample encode the same CDR3. The chain employs TRBV6-1 and TRBJ1-1; the match to TRBD1 covers 9 bases. The CDR3 spans 14 residues. Trimming cost V 3 bases and J 5 bases; bases outside gene matches: 4. Looked up from germline, CDR1 is MNHNS and CDR2 is SASEGT. The CDR3 DNA is TGTGCCAGCAGTGAGCAGACAGGGGGGACTGAAGCTTTCTTT. Amino acids: CASSEQTGGTEAFF.